The present TCR beta chain was sequenced within a study of blood T cell repertoires in COVID-19. Looking at the study overall: PBMCs, B-cell-depleted T cells, or T cells provided the cDNA or gDNA that made up the material.

Profiling relied on immunoSEQ multiplex PCR, and the TCRdb table lists in-frame clones only, not all of them. The repertoire holds hundreds of thousands of clones, with roughly four fifths as singletons. Residents of 20 to 25 US areas, aged 18 to 89 years, made up the participants. Symptom resolution, clearance, or two negative PCRs marked donors in Cohort 3 as recovered. The clonotype originates from a woman in her fifties or sixties who had recovered from COVID-19. The sequenced sample consisted of PBMCs or T cells enriched from blood (not recorded which).

The CDR3 region is CASSGLRGNEQFF. The CDR3 nucleotides read TGTGCCAGCAGTGGTCTAAGGGGGAATGAGCAGTTCTTC. J is TRBJ2-1 and V is TRBV2; TRBD1 is a possible D gene (6 bases). The CDR3 loop spans 13 amino acids. CDR1 is SNHLY, CDR2 FYNNEI, per germline. Trimming took off 4 bases at V and 7 bases at J, with 11 bases between the two ends.